The clone carrying this T cell receptor (beta chain) occurred many times. Its specificity is not known. Germline V gene sequence: CDR1 LNHDA, CDR2 SQIVND (reference sequence). Trimming stripped 3 bases from V and 5 bases from J, with 14 bases between. This CDR3 has 14 residues. The data originate from a study of T cells in Graves' hyperthyroidism and ophthalmopathy. Broader study findings: In validation, the model predicted ophthalmopathy. These predictions came a median roughly 6 months before onset.

What was amplified from RNA transcripts were TCR beta CDR3 regions. With the HTBI primer set, the TCR CDR3 went through a first round of RT-PCR. TCRdb used MiXCR to reprocess the multiplex PCR reads, holding one entry per CDR3 protein. The profile shows approximately 500,000 distinct CDR3 sequences, roughly 50% of them singletons. The receptor comes from a woman under 30 with Graves' hyperthyroidism. Material for sequencing was peripheral blood or thyroid tissue (not recorded which). The chain uses TRBV19 and TRBJ2-7; no firm D call. Written as DNA, the CDR3 is TGTGCCAGTAGTATTAAGAACTCTATCCACGAGCAGTACTTC. Translation gives CASSIKNSIHEQYF.